The 13 T cell receptor beta chains below come from one sample, sequenced in a study of CD8 T cells in Susac syndrome. RNA, at 0.5 to 1 ug, was reverse transcribed with random hexamers. Via MiXCR, TCRdb re-called the immunoSEQ multiplex PCR reads, giving one row per CDR3 protein. This sample has about 120,000 distinct CDR3 sequences, with 85% to 95% found just once. Input material: CD4+ T cells from PBMCs. The receptors stem from a human donor in good health.

The chain employs TRBV28 and TRBJ2-1; 8 bases are shared with TRBD2. The germline gives CDR1 MDHEN, CDR2 SYDVKM. J lost 7 bases, V lost 2 bases, and 10 bases had no gene match. The CDR3 sequence is 16 residues long. The CDR3 protein is CASSLSTGGPRNEQFF. CDR3 bases: TGTGCCAGCAGTTTAAGTACGGGAGGGCCGCGGAATGAGCAGTTCTTC.

This chain links TRBV18 with TRBJ1-1, with D maybe TRBD1 (5 bases). CDR3 size: 13 residues. Trimming removed 3 bases from V and 4 bases from J, with 9 bases in between. The germline V gene encodes CDR1 KGHSH and CDR2 LQKENI. CDR3 bases: TGTGCCAGCTCACCTCAGGGAGGCACTGAAGCTTTCTTT. Translation: CASSPQGGTEAFF. Supplemented by reference TRBV18 and TRBJ1-1, the full variable domain reads NAGVMQNPRHLVRRRGQEARLRCSPMKGHSHVYWYRQLPEEGLKFMVYLQKENIIDESGMPKERFSAEFPKEGPSILRIQQVVRGDSAAYFCASSPQGGTEAFFGQGTRLTVV.

The rearrangement joins TRBV7-2 to TRBJ2-1; 7 nucleotides align to TRBD2. Germline V gene sequence: CDR1 SGHTA, CDR2 FQGNSA. The CDR3 consists of 16 residues. V shed 6 bases and J 10 bases; nucleotides not matched to a gene: 18. CDR3 sequence (DNA): TGTGCCAGCAGGTCAGAGTTGGCTAGCGGTGCGAGGGAGCAGTTCTTC. The encoded protein is CASRSELASGAREQFF.

This clonotype came up a few times. This sequence joins TRBV11-2 and TRBJ2-3; D unresolved. V lost 1 base, J lost 1 base, and 3 bases lay in between. Germline V gene sequence: CDR1 SGHAT, CDR2 FQNNGV. CDR3 size: 13 residues. The CDR3 sequence: CASSLVRTDTQYF. The CDR3 DNA follows: TGTGCCAGCAGCTTAGTTCGCACAGATACGCAGTATTTT.

The chain recombines TRBV7-2 with TRBJ1-2; D not certain. This CDR3 comprises 17 residues. CDR1 and CDR2 (germline): SGHTA, FQGNSA. With 0 bases removed from V and 0 bases from J, the gap between germline ends came to 14 bases. CDR3 coding DNA: TGTGCCAGCAGCTTAGCGGCGGGCGGAAGAACTAACTATGGCTACACCTTC. As protein: CASSLAAGGRTNYGYTF.

The rearrangement uses TRBV7-9 and TRBJ1-5; D uncertain. CDR1 and CDR2 (germline): SEHNR, FQNEAQ (reference sequence). The CDR3 contains 15 residues. V lost 3 bases, J lost 5 bases, and 14 bases lay in between. CDR3 in DNA: TGTGCCAGCAGCTTCGACTCCCCATGGGATCAGCCCCAGCATTTT. It yields the protein CASSFDSPWDQPQHF. Drawing the rest from reference TRBV7-9 and TRBJ1-5, the complete variable domain is DTGVSQNPRHKITKRGQNVTFRCDPISEHNRLYWYRQTLGQGPEFLTYFQNEAQLEKSRLLSDRFSAERPKGSFSTLEIQRTEQGDSAMYLCASSFDSPWDQPQHFGDGTRLSIL.

The chain carries TRBV6-5 and TRBJ2-7; 10 bases are a match to TRBD1. Germline values: CDR1 MNHEY, CDR2 SVGAGI. J lost 5 bases, V lost 2 bases, and 6 bases had no gene match. The CDR3 is 15 residues long. The CDR3 DNA is TGTGCCAGCAGTTACCCGGGACAGGGGATTCACGAGCAGTACTTC. Protein product: CASSYPGQGIHEQYF.

J is TRBJ2-7 and V is TRBV6-6; TRBD2 matches 7 bases. V lost 5 bases, J lost 6 bases, and 10 bases stayed unmatched. Germline CDR1 reads MNHNY; CDR2 reads SVGAGI (reference sequence). The CDR3 runs 14 residues. The CDR3 region is CASSTGGTSLEQYF. DNA for the CDR3: TGTGCCAGCAGTACCGGGGGGACCTCTCTCGAGCAGTACTTC.

The chain links TRBV6-6 to TRBJ1-1; D perhaps matches TRBD1 (6 bases). Germline V gene sequence: CDR1 MNHNY, CDR2 SVGAGI (reference sequence). This CDR3 comprises 13 residues. Trimming shortened V by 3 bases and J by 7 bases, and 12 bases separated the two germline ends. In DNA, the CDR3 is TGTGCCAGCAGTTATATCAGGGGCGGTGAAGCTTTCTTT. Translating gives CASSYIRGGEAFF.

The rearrangement uses TRBV27 and TRBJ2-1; tentative D call: TRBD1 (6 bases). The CDR3 runs 17 residues. V lost 3 bases and J 0 bases, leaving 15 bases between the germline ends. CDR1 is MNHEY and CDR2 is SMNVEV in the germline V gene (reference sequence). CDR3 region: CASSFSRGVGSYNEQFF. For the CDR3, the DNA is TGTGCCAGCAGTTTCAGCAGGGGCGTAGGCTCCTACAATGAGCAGTTCTTC.

This chain links TRBV6-4 with TRBJ1-5; D is unclear. CDR1 MRHNA and CDR2 SNTAGT come from the germline V gene. Trimming removed 6 bases at V and 1 base at J, with 7 bases between. CDR3 size: 13 residues. The CDR3 region is CASSQESNQPQHF. The CDR3 DNA reads TGTGCCAGCAGCCAGGAGAGCAATCAGCCCCAGCATTTT.

V and J are TRBV2 and TRBJ2-5, with D perhaps TRBD1 (6 bases). Looked up from germline, CDR1 is SNHLY and CDR2 is FYNNEI. There are 13 residues in the CDR3. Trimming left V 2 bases short and J 8 bases short, with 12 bases between. CDR3 sequence: CASSEIGTPTQYF. The DNA for the CDR3 is TGTGCCAGCAGTGAAATCGGGACACCAACCCAGTACTTC.

The chain couples TRBV5-1 to TRBJ1-1, with a possible D match to TRBD1 (5 bases). V was shortened by 4 bases and J by 2 bases, with 12 bases between the two germline ends. Germline values: CDR1 SGHRS, CDR2 YFSETQ. The CDR3 totals 14 residues. The CDR3 nucleotides are TGCGCCAGCAGCGAAAGACAGACAAACACTGAAGCTTTCTTT. Translation gives CASSERQTNTEAFF.